The 31 T cell receptor beta chains given below trace back to one sample, sequenced in a study of T cell repertoires in cytomegalovirus infection. MiXCR, applied by TCRdb to the reads, yields one record per CDR3 protein. This sample carries 150,000 to 200,000 distinct CDR3 sequences, roughly 30% of them seen once, and the ten largest clones take about 31%. Material for sequencing was PBMCs. Receptor source: a human donor in good health (CMV status not recorded). Some clones in this sample may be carry-over from other donors' samples.

The chain joins TRBV28 to TRBJ1-3; D is unclear. V lost 6 bases and J 4 bases, leaving 13 bases between the germline ends. Germline assignment: CDR1 MDHEN and CDR2 SYDVKM. This CDR3 contains 14 residues. The CDR3 loop reads CASSPRIGGNTIYF. The CDR3 nucleotides read TGTGCCAGCAGCCCCCGCATAGGGGGAAACACCATATATTTT.

This chain joins TRBV14 and TRBJ1-6; perhaps TRBD1 as D (6 bases). The CDR3 consists of 16 residues. V lost 5 bases and J 5 bases, leaving 16 bases between the germline ends. The V gene's germline CDR1 is SGHDN and CDR2 FVKESK. DNA of the CDR3: TGTGCCAGCAGCTTAGGGGGGACGACGCATAATTCACCCCTCCACTTT. Translating gives CASSLGGTTHNSPLHF.

This clonotype was found a few times. V usage is TRBV6-5 and J usage is TRBJ2-1; unclear D gene. This CDR3 is 15 amino acids long. The V end lost 5 bases, the J end lost 2 bases, and 13 bases lay between the germline ends. CDR1 and CDR2 (germline): MNHEY, SVGAGI. CDR3 amino acids: CASSSRAFAYNEQFF. The CDR3 nucleotides are TGTGCCAGCAGTAGCAGAGCTTTCGCCTACAATGAGCAGTTCTTC.

This clonotype was found many times. This chain uses TRBV7-2 with TRBJ1-2; a weak D match, TRBD1 (5 bases). The CDR3 has 17 residues. V was cut by 1 base and J by 4 bases, with 19 bases left in between. Germline CDR1 SGHTA, CDR2 FQGNSA. The CDR3 region has the DNA TGTGCCAGCAGCTTAGAACATCTGCGGGGGGAGAGCTATGGCTACACCTTC. Its protein product is CASSLEHLRGESYGYTF.

This clonotype was counted only a few times. The chain carries TRBV7-9 and TRBJ1-2, with 10 bases fitting TRBD1. The germline gives CDR1 SEHNR, CDR2 FQNEAQ (reference sequence). The CDR3 has 16 residues. With V trimmed by 4 bases and J by 8 bases, 13 bases remained unmatched. As DNA, the CDR3 is TGTGCCAGCAGCTGGCGACCCGGGACAGGGGTTGAAGGCTACACCTTC. This codes for CASSWRPGTGVEGYTF.

This clonotype was detected a few times. The CDR3 sequence is CASNRGNQPQHF. In DNA, the CDR3 is TGTGCTTCTAACAGGGGCAATCAGCCCCAGCATTTT. The chain couples TRBV2 to TRBJ1-5, with D perhaps TRBD1 (6 bases). The CDR3 length is 12 residues. The germline CDR1 and CDR2 sequences are SNHLY and FYNNEI.

This chain joins TRBV7-2 and TRBJ2-5; 9 bases are a match to TRBD1. The CDR3 totals 14 residues. Germline V gene sequence: CDR1 SGHTA, CDR2 FQGNSA. With V trimmed by 5 bases and J by 3 bases, 4 bases remained unmatched. CDR3 sequence: CASSATGGEETQYF. CDR3 coding DNA: TGTGCCAGCAGCGCAACAGGGGGCGAAGAGACCCAGTACTTC.

The rearrangement links TRBV7-2 to TRBJ2-3; D gene uncertain. The CDR3 spans 15 residues. CDR1 and CDR2 from the germline V gene are SGHTA and FQGNSA. The V end was cut by 0 bases, the J end by 0 bases, with 7 bases between. CDR3 in DNA: TGTGCCAGCAGCTTAGCGCCTGGTAGCACAGATACGCAGTATTTT. It yields the protein CASSLAPGSTDTQYF.

This clonotype occurred a few times. This chain uses TRBV5-5 with TRBJ2-5; TRBD2 might be the D (6 bases). The V gene lost 4 bases and the J gene lost 4 bases, with 20 bases spanning the gap. The CDR3 runs 16 residues. Germline-derived CDR1 and CDR2 are SGHKS and YYEKEE (reference sequence). The chain's CDR3 is CASSAPRGGRGETQYF. CDR3 in DNA: TGTGCCAGCAGCGCCCCGCGAGGAGGGAGAGGAGAGACCCAGTACTTC.

This clonotype has only a few counts. Here the CDR3 DNA reads TGTGCCAGCAGTTTAGGCAGCGGGGGAAGCAATGAGCAGTTCTTC. Its protein is CASSLGSGGSNEQFF. The V gene is TRBV12-3 or TRBV12-4, the J gene TRBJ2-1, with 8 bases fitting TRBD2. CDR3 size: 15 residues. After removal of 1 base from V and 6 bases from J, the junction contained 5 bases not matched to a gene.

This clonotype has a count of ten or more. This chain links TRBV5-6 with TRBJ2-7; perhaps D is TRBD1 or TRBD2 (5 bases each). Trimming took 3 bases from V and 3 from J, leaving 31 bases between them. This CDR3 spans 20 amino acids. Per the germline V gene, CDR1 is SGHDT and CDR2 is YYEEEE. In DNA form, the CDR3 reads TGTGCCAGCAGCTGGCGGGCCTTGGTTAAAGGGGAGTTGAAGCTCTACGAGCAGTACTTC. Translating gives CASSWRALVKGELKLYEQYF.

The chain is built from TRBV25-1 and TRBJ2-6; D is perhaps TRBD1 (6 bases). CDR1 and CDR2 (germline): MGHDK, SYGVNS. Between the trimmed V and J ends, which lost 4 bases and 0 bases, there was a span of 10 bases. There are 16 residues in the CDR3. The CDR3 sequence is CASSGGPSSGANVLTF. CDR3 DNA sequence: TGTGCCAGCAGTGGGGGGCCGAGCTCTGGGGCCAACGTCCTGACTTTC. The full variable domain, completed using reference TRBV25-1 and TRBJ2-6, is EADIYQTPRYLVIGTGKKITLECSQTMGHDKMYWYQQDPGMELHLIHYSYGVNSTEKGDLSSESTVSRIRTEHFPLTLESARPSHTSQYLCASSGGPSSGANVLTFGAGSRLTVL.

For the CDR3, the DNA is TGTGCCAGCAGCCCCCATGGGGATAATTCACCCCTCCACTTT. It encodes CASSPHGDNSPLHF. The genes are TRBV7-8 and TRBJ1-6; no clear D gene. The CDR3 runs 14 residues. Germline V gene data show CDR1 as SGHVS and CDR2 as FQNEAQ. Trimming removed 5 bases at V and 5 bases at J, with 10 bases between.

This clonotype was found a few times. V is TRBV27 and J is TRBJ2-1; 11 nucleotides agree with TRBD2. Germline loops: CDR1 MNHEY, CDR2 SMNVEV (reference sequence). The CDR3 has 17 residues. V trimming: 6 bases; J trimming: 4 bases; junction bases outside the gene matches: 11. In DNA, the CDR3 is TGTGCCAGCAGCTCACCACGGGGGACTAGCGGTTACAATGAGCAGTTCTTC. Translation gives CASSSPRGTSGYNEQFF.

For this clonotype: Germline and junction disagree at one end, which may indicate a read error. The chain recombines TRBV12-3 or TRBV12-4 with TRBJ2-2, with D unclear. The CDR3 is 16 amino acids. CDR3 protein: CASNLVRLANTGELFF. The CDR3 DNA reads TGTGCCAGCAATTTAGTGCGGCTCGCGAACACCGGGGAGCTGTTTTTT.

The chain uses TRBV6-5 and TRBJ2-5; D remains unclear. The germline gives CDR1 MNHEY, CDR2 SVGAGI. V shed 2 bases and J shed 5 bases, with 9 bases lying between them. The CDR3 is 13 residues long. CDR3 amino acids: CASSYGLGETQYF. The CDR3 coding sequence is TGTGCCAGCAGTTACGGTCTAGGGGAGACCCAGTACTTC.

The chain employs TRBV28 and TRBJ2-3; D call uncertain. Germline V gene lookup returns CDR1 MDHEN and CDR2 SYDVKM. The V end lost 6 bases, the J end lost 1 base, and 14 bases lay between the germline ends. The CDR3 is 15 residues long. The CDR3 region has the DNA TGTGCCAGCAGGACCCGGCGCGCGGGCACAGATACGCAGTATTTT. It specifies CASRTRRAGTDTQYF.

This clonotype showed up many times. The chain uses TRBV28 and TRBJ2-7; the D gene is possibly TRBD1 (5 bases). The germline CDR1 and CDR2 sequences are MDHEN and SYDVKM. V lost 4 bases and J lost 3, with 22 bases in between. The CDR3 totals 17 residues. The CDR3 here is CASSSFNDRSRDYEQYF. CDR3 bases: TGTGCCAGCAGTTCATTTAATGACAGATCGAGAGACTACGAGCAGTACTTC.

This clonotype occurred a few times. The chain is built from TRBV5-1 and TRBJ2-5; TRBD1 agrees at 7 bases. This CDR3 comprises 14 residues. From germline, CDR1 is SGHRS and CDR2 YFSETQ. V lost 4 bases, J lost 0 bases, and 3 bases stayed unmatched. CDR3 sequence: CASSPTGYQETQYF. The CDR3, as DNA: TGCGCCAGCAGCCCGACAGGGTACCAAGAGACCCAGTACTTC. Full variable domain (missing parts from reference TRBV5-1 and TRBJ2-5): KAGVTQTPRYLIKTRGQQVTLSCSPISGHRSVSWYQQTPGQGLQFLFEYFSETQRNKGNFPGRFSGRQFSNSRSEMNVSTLELGDSALYLCASSPTGYQETQYFGPGTRLLVL.

This rearrangement joins TRBV14 to TRBJ1-2; TRBD1 matches at 9 bases. This CDR3 contains 14 residues. V was clipped by 2 bases and J by 6 bases; unmatched bases: 4. The germline gives CDR1 SGHDN, CDR2 FVKESK. The CDR3 DNA is TGTGCCAGCAGCCAAATGGGACAGGGAAATGGCTACACCTTC. Translating gives CASSQMGQGNGYTF.

The J gene is TRBJ1-1, the V gene TRBV7-3; D might be TRBD1 (6 bases). Trimming took 4 bases from V and 11 from J, leaving 14 bases between them. The CDR3 loop spans 12 amino acids. Germline values: CDR1 SGHTA, CDR2 FQGTGA. CDR3 amino acids: CASSSKQGSAFF. CDR3 sequence (DNA): TGTGCCAGCAGCTCCAAACAGGGATCGGCTTTCTTT.

This clonotype was detected a few times. The rearrangement joins TRBV6-6 to TRBJ1-1, with 7 bases aligning to TRBD1. J lost 5 bases, V lost 8 bases, and 20 bases had no gene match. The length of the CDR3 is 17 residues. Germline V gene data show CDR1 as MNHNY and CDR2 as SVGAGI (reference sequence). CDR3 protein: CASLQNNLGQASTEAFF. CDR3 nucleotide sequence: TGTGCCAGCCTACAGAACAACCTAGGACAGGCCTCGACTGAAGCTTTCTTT.

This clonotype was counted ten times or more. The chain employs TRBV7-2 and TRBJ1-2; TRBD1 matches 7 bases. Germline V gives CDR1 SGHTA, CDR2 FQGNSA. V lost 1 base and J lost 3; bases outside the gene matches: 8. The CDR3 has 16 amino acids. The CDR3 is CASSLVGQGEDYGYTF. DNA of the CDR3: TGTGCCAGCAGCTTAGTGGGTCAGGGGGAGGACTATGGCTACACCTTC.

Only a few counts were recorded for this clonotype. The chain couples TRBV4-1 to TRBJ1-1; D is ambiguous. The CDR3 spans 17 residues. V dropped 1 base and J dropped 0 bases, with 15 bases sitting between them. CDR1 MGHRA and CDR2 YSYEKL come from the germline V gene. The CDR3 loop is CASSQAGRTSLNTEAFF. The CDR3 nucleotides read TGCGCCAGCAGCCAAGCAGGACGAACGTCCTTGAACACTGAAGCTTTCTTT.

This clonotype came up a few times. The chain recombines TRBV12-5 with TRBJ2-3, with D possibly being TRBD1 (5 bases). V was pared by 2 bases and J by 2 bases, with 14 bases between. This CDR3 region has 16 residues. Germline values: CDR1 LGHNT, CDR2 FRNRAP. Written as DNA, the CDR3 is TGTGCTAGTGGTTTGCTGCTGGACAAAAACACAGATACGCAGTATTTT. Translating gives CASGLLLDKNTDTQYF.

The chain recombines TRBV6-1 with TRBJ1-1, with 8 bases aligning to TRBD1. Trimming cost V 5 bases and J 4 bases; bases outside gene matches: 12. Germline CDR1 and CDR2: MNHNS and SASEGT. The CDR3 runs to 16 residues. This CDR3 is CASSLLSDRVRTEAFF. The CDR3 DNA is TGTGCCAGCAGTTTACTTTCGGACAGGGTGCGCACTGAAGCTTTCTTT.

The J gene is TRBJ1-2, the V gene TRBV9; D gene uncertain. This CDR3 region has 14 residues. Germline CDR1 reads SGDLS; CDR2 reads YYNGEE. The V gene lost 0 bases and the J gene lost 3 bases, with 9 bases spanning the gap. CDR3 DNA sequence: TGTGCCAGCAGCGTAGCTGAGGATTACTATGGCTACACCTTC. It yields the protein CASSVAEDYYGYTF.

The J gene is TRBJ2-6, the V gene TRBV2; D may be TRBD2 (6 bases). With 6 bases removed from V and 0 bases from J, the gap between germline ends came to 12 bases. The CDR3 has 16 residues. The germline V gene has CDR1 SNHLY and CDR2 FYNNEI. The chain's CDR3 is CASRRDLGSGANVLTF. As DNA, the CDR3 is TGTGCCAGCAGAAGGGACTTAGGCTCTGGGGCCAACGTCCTGACTTTC. The full variable domain, in which reference TRBV2 and TRBJ2-6 provide the parts outside the CDR3, is EPEVTQTPSHQVTQMGQEVILRCVPISNHLYFYWYRQILGQKVEFLVSFYNNEISEKSEIFDDQFSVERPDGSNFTLKIRSTKLEDSAMYFCASRRDLGSGANVLTFGAGSRLTVL.

This clonotype is a singleton in its sample. This chain joins TRBV6-5 and TRBJ2-7; D could derive from TRBD1 or TRBD2 (5 bases each). The CDR3 is 14 amino acids. With 5 bases removed from V and 3 bases from J, the gap between germline ends came to 14 bases. CDR1 and CDR2 (germline): MNHEY, SVGAGI. DNA for the CDR3: TGTGCCAGCAGTCAAGGGACGTACTACTACGAGCAGTACTTC. It specifies CASSQGTYYYEQYF.

The genes are TRBV4-2 and TRBJ2-3; D remains unclear. The CDR3 totals 12 residues. Germline V lookup: CDR1 LGHNA, CDR2 YNFKEQ. V gave up 4 bases and J gave up 9 bases, with 11 bases separating them. DNA for the CDR3: TGTGCCAGCAGCCCTCCAAATTTAACGCAGTATTTT. Amino acids: CASSPPNLTQYF.

The sample holds a few counts of this clonotype. V and J are TRBV7-9 and TRBJ1-1; unclear D gene. CDR1 and CDR2 from the germline V gene are SEHNR and FQNEAQ (reference sequence). Trimming took off 1 base at V and 4 bases at J, with 10 bases between the two ends. The CDR3 has 14 residues. The CDR3 reads CASSLVVLGTEAFF. In nucleotides, the CDR3 is TGTGCCAGCAGCTTAGTGGTGCTGGGCACTGAAGCTTTCTTT.